This T cell receptor (beta chain) was captured by sequencing in a study of blood T cell repertoires in COVID-19. About the research overall: Specimens from acute and convalescent COVID-19 originated in the United States, Italy and Spain. Sample material is recorded as cDNA or gDNA derived from T cells, B-cell-depleted T cells, or PBMCs.

Sequenced by immunoSEQ multiplex PCR; TCRdb stores in-frame clones only, minus some. This table has approximately 240,000 clones, roughly 81% appearing once. CDR3 length: 14 residues. V dropped 4 bases and J dropped 6; count of bases not matched to a gene: 7. In germline, CDR1 is LNHDA, CDR2 SQIVND (reference sequence). The sequencing sample was made of peripheral blood. The genes are TRBV19 and TRBJ2-3; 7 bases match TRBD2. The TCR originated in a man between 45 and 60 years old who had recovered from COVID-19. Here the CDR3 reads CASSTLAGTDTQYF. The CDR3 DNA sequence: TGTGCCAGTAGTACCTTAGCGGGTACTGATACGCAGTATTTT.